Included here is one T cell receptor beta chain sequence, with context. Its antigen is not yet known. The sequenced fragment ends 3 residues before the CDR3 boundary, so the rest is inferred from the germline J gene. This sample is part of a study of T cells in women clearing cervical HPV infection (dated by TCRdb to 2016 to 2018). As for the study more broadly: The cases were 25 women with histologically confirmed HPV16-related CIN3 or worse, and 2 of these cases were invasive cancers. Among cases, blood sampling came a median of roughly 150 days after lesion detection, with an interquartile range of about 80 to 230 days. Cases and controls were matched on year of sample collection and on age within five years. Blood from cases was collected at the visit at which the lesion was first identified, whereas blood from controls was collected once infection was no longer detected. In the parent cohort, approximately 9,900 women aged 18 or older were enrolled in Guanacaste, Costa Rica, during about 1993 to 1995 and then followed for under 9 years. Since HLA typing was available for only a few women, HLA type could not be ruled out as a confounder. The controls were some 23 women whose single incident HPV16 infection cleared within 12 months with no development of precancer or cancer. An exploratory proof-of-principle case-control study, nested within the Guanacaste HPV Natural History Study in Costa Rica, was conducted to compare TCR repertoires across cervical HPV16 outcomes. Median age was roughly 35 years in cases versus 38 to 45 in controls, and baseline characteristics did not differ significantly. As quality controls, five blinded duplicates were added to each group, bringing the total to about 60 samples made up of roughly 50 participants and 10 replicates. On the study overall, not on this receptor specifically: By combining richness with V gene abundances, random forest classifiers separated cases from controls with an estimated AUC of just over 0.8. TRBV6-7 relative abundance was lower in cases than in controls (around 0.11% versus 0.16%; Bonferroni P = 0.0008). Across sequencing depths, CIN3+ cases showed significantly higher TCR repertoire richness than controls, but evenness did not differ between the groups. Because the number of T cells in each sample was unknown, differences in richness could reflect differing T-cell content rather than repertoire biology. The cross-sectional design could not show whether the associations came before the infection or were a result of it, and neither effector/memory subsets nor HPV-specific T cells were isolated.

Every participant had a single incident cervical HPV16 infection, and women with prevalent HPV16 infections were excluded. Cervical HPV DNA was detected by MY09/MY11 PCR, and genotyping was performed by dot-blot hybridization. Around 14 mL of heparinized blood was centrifuged, after which the buffy coat was aliquoted, frozen at -30 degrees C, and then stored at -80 degrees C. Genomic DNA was extracted from buffy coat specimens using QIAGEN kits. The germline V gene encodes CDR1 SGHTA and CDR2 FQGNSA. From its cysteine to its phenylalanine, the CDR3 spans 15 amino acids. The 36 bases shown cover part of the CDR3, and their frame starts at base 1. V is pruned by 3 bases and J by 1 base, leaving 3 bases of the junction without a gene match. TCR beta CDR3 regions were amplified by multiplex PCR using the immunoSEQ assay from an average of roughly 1,200 ng genomic DNA per sample. To correct primer bias, the assay used a complete synthetic TCR repertoire to set an amplification baseline. Amplicons were sequenced on the Illumina platform. Per the original workflow: Sequences were error-corrected by clustering with frequency ratios and a modified nearest-neighbor algorithm, then analyzed in the immunoSEQ Analyzer with IMGT gene definitions. At each rarefaction depth, TCR richness and evenness were averaged over 20 rarefaction repeats, and samples with fewer sequences than the depth were excluded. Wilcoxon rank sum tests with FDR correction were used to compare V, D and J gene relative abundances between the groups. For the blinded duplicates, the intraclass correlation was 95.6% for TCR richness and averaged 76.4% across about 67 gene segments. Drawn from immuneACCESS, this table holds only the in-frame rearrangements with V and J called that TCRdb kept. Clones are partly lost; checked studies trace under half to an unresolved V gene and leave the rest unexplained. The DNA gave D and trimming, while V, J and clone size come from that table. This sample's table lists around 20,000 clones. The ten largest account for about 5.2% of the sample.

This TCR was recovered from a woman between 18 and 70 years old with a cervical HPV16 infection that either progressed to CIN3+ or cleared (not recorded which). The rearrangement joined TRBV7-2 to TRBJ2-4, with 7 junctional bases fitting TRBD1. The sample taken for sequencing was blood buffy coat. The CDR3 has the sequence CASSLTGWAKNIQYF. The covered CDR3 bases are TGTGCCAGCAGCTTGACAGGGTGGGCCAAAAACATT.